The 8 T cell receptor beta chains listed next were all sequenced from one sample in a study of CD39 and CD103 CD8 tumor-infiltrating T cells. The repertoire was sequenced with immunoSEQ multiplex PCR; TCRdb's copy has only in-frame clones and lacks some. The sample records some 16,000 clones, about 89% being singletons. Sequencing input: CD8+ T cells sorted from blood. Subset here: total memory CD8 T cells (CD45RA-CCR7+/-) from blood or uninvolved lymph node. The source of these receptors is a human donor with head and neck squamous cell carcinoma.

This clone was observed once. The DNA of the CDR3 is TGTGCCAGTAGAGTGCTAGTCGGGAATAATGAAAAACTGTTTTTT. Protein sequence: CASRVLVGNNEKLFF. The J gene is TRBJ1-4, the V gene TRBV19; D not resolved. CDR1 and CDR2 from the germline V gene are LNHDA and SQIVND (reference sequence). Trimming left V 6 bases short and J 4 bases short, with 15 bases between. The CDR3 sequence is 15 residues long.

The chain combines TRBV19 with TRBJ2-3, with D possibly called TRBD1 or TRBD2 (5 bases each). Deletions cut 3 bases from V and 2 bases from J, with 12 bases between. This CDR3 region has 15 residues. Germline loops: CDR1 LNHDA, CDR2 SQIVND (reference sequence). The CDR3 nucleotides are TGTGCCAGTAGTATGGGGGATGCAGCCACAGATACGCAGTATTTT. It is translated as CASSMGDAATDTQYF.

This chain connects TRBV7-9 to TRBJ1-2; tentative D call: TRBD1 (6 bases). Trimming left V 7 bases short and J 6 bases short, with 18 bases between. Germline V gene sequence: CDR1 SEHNR, CDR2 FQNEAQ (reference sequence). This CDR3 spans 14 amino acids. The CDR3 bases are TGTGCCAGCACCACGGGGGGGGGCTTCGATGGCTACACCTTC. Translating gives CASTTGGGFDGYTF.

This clone is a singleton in its sample. V usage is TRBV7-8 and J usage is TRBJ2-1; TRBD2 aligns across 8 bases. After removal of 6 bases from V and 9 bases from J, the junction contained 10 bases not matched to a gene. CDR1 is SGHVS, CDR2 FQNEAQ, per germline. The CDR3 consists of 14 residues. CDR3 region: CASRLGTSSGEQFF. CDR3 nucleotide sequence: TGTGCCAGCAGACTTGGGACTAGTAGCGGTGAGCAGTTCTTC.

The V gene is TRBV19, the J gene TRBJ1-1; D may be TRBD1 (6 bases). This CDR3 spans 14 amino acids. Germline V gene data show CDR1 as LNHDA and CDR2 as SQIVND (reference sequence). V dropped 3 bases and J dropped 2 bases, with 10 bases sitting between them. The CDR3: CASSILQGNTEAFF. The CDR3 bases are TGTGCCAGTAGTATCCTACAGGGAAACACTGAAGCTTTCTTT.

This chain uses TRBV5-1 with TRBJ2-7; 8 bases line up with TRBD1. The trim removed 0 bases at V and 1 base at J, leaving 3 bases unmatched. In germline, CDR1 is SGHRS, CDR2 YFSETQ. The CDR3 spans 15 residues. In DNA, the CDR3 is TGCGCCAGCAGCTTGGGGACAGGGAGGTCCTACGAGCAGTACTTC. It encodes CASSLGTGRSYEQYF. The full variable domain, in which reference TRBV5-1 and TRBJ2-7 provide the parts outside the CDR3, is KAGVTQTPRYLIKTRGQQVTLSCSPISGHRSVSWYQQTPGQGLQFLFEYFSETQRNKGNFPGRFSGRQFSNSRSEMNVSTLELGDSALYLCASSLGTGRSYEQYFGPGTRLTVT.

The CDR3, as DNA: TGTGCCAGCAGTACCCTACTAGCGGTGACCACAGATACGCAGTATTTT. Amino acids: CASSTLLAVTTDTQYF. The rearrangement uses TRBV7-2 and TRBJ2-3, with 8 nucleotides matching TRBD2. From germline, CDR1 is SGHTA and CDR2 FQGNSA. This CDR3 comprises 16 residues. The J segment lost 2 bases and the V segment lost 6 bases, leaving 10 bases of the junction unmatched. Combining the CDR3 with reference TRBV7-2 and TRBJ2-3 gives the whole variable domain GAGVSQSPSNKVTEKGKDVELRCDPISGHTALYWYRQSLGQGLEFLIYFQGNSAPDKSGLPSDRFSAERTGGSVSTLTIQRTQQEDSAVYLCASSTLLAVTTDTQYFGPGTRLTVL.

The rearrangement uses TRBV27 and TRBJ1-2, with a tentative D call TRBD1 (6 bases). The germline V gene encodes CDR1 MNHEY and CDR2 SMNVEV (reference sequence). V was shortened by 4 bases and J by 8 bases, with 23 bases between the two germline ends. This CDR3 region has 16 residues. CDR3 in DNA: TGTGCCAGCAGTTCTTACCCGGACAGCCGATATGCAGGCTACACCTTC. This codes for CASSSYPDSRYAGYTF.